The clone carrying this T cell receptor beta chain was counted ten times or more. According to the study, TCR beta libraries were built with iRepertoire HTBI primers and CDR3-region Arm-PCR. TCRdb re-analysed the multiplex PCR reads in MiXCR, keeping a single row per CDR3 protein. Of fewer than 450,000 distinct CDR3 sequences listed, around a quarter are singletons. Time point described: persistent/refractory GD, antithyroid drugs over 5 years with positive TRAb. Scientists built the TCR library using RNA that was extracted from PBMCs. The source of the sample is a study of regulatory T cells in long-lasting Graves disease. In germline, CDR1 is MDHEN, CDR2 SYDVKM. The CDR3 length is 14 residues. The V and J ends lost 9 bases and 1 base respectively, with 15 bases between them.

V and J are TRBV28 and TRBJ1-2, with TRBD1 as a possible D gene (5 bases). The clonotype comes from a female donor with Graves disease. This specimen was peripheral blood mononuclear cells (PBMCs), taken when the disease was refractory, from a patient treated with antithyroid drugs. The CDR3 DNA is TGTGCCAGTGACAGTCCGGGGGGTAACTATGGCTACACCTTC. This sequence encodes CASDSPGGNYGYTF.